The 9 T cell receptor beta chains below come from one sample, sequenced in a study of OX40 agonist ivuxolimab in advanced cancers. Using immunoSEQ multiplex PCR, the repertoire was profiled, and TCRdb retains in-frame clones only, with some absent. The sample yields about 28,000 clones, more than 70% seen once. Sample: CD4+ or CD8+ T cells sorted from blood, taken in a trial of the OX40 agonist ivuxolimab. Receptors originate from an adult with an advanced solid tumor such as melanoma, head and neck, liver or kidney cancer.

The chain combines TRBV14 with TRBJ1-2, with no clear D. Trimming took 0 bases from V and 5 from J, leaving 7 bases between them. CDR1 is SGHDN and CDR2 is FVKESK in the germline V gene. The CDR3 is 13 residues long. The CDR3 DNA sequence: TGTGCCAGCAGCCAAGACAGCCAGTATGGCTACACCTTC. This encodes CASSQDSQYGYTF. The whole variable domain, filled in from reference TRBV14 and TRBJ1-2, reads EAGVTQFPSHSVIEKGQTVTLRCDPISGHDNLYWYRRVMGKEIKFLLHFVKESKQDESGMPNNRFLAERTGGTYSTLKVQPAELEDSGVYFCASSQDSQYGYTFGSGTRLTVV.

This rearrangement joins TRBV28 to TRBJ2-1, with D perhaps assigned TRBD1 or TRBD2 (5 bases each). With 3 bases removed from V and 9 bases from J, the gap between germline ends came to 12 bases. The germline CDR1 and CDR2 sequences are MDHEN and SYDVKM. This CDR3 is 13 amino acids long. The DNA for the CDR3 is TGTGCCAGCAGTTTGGGACGGGGAAGTGAGCAGTTCTTC. Translating it yields CASSLGRGSEQFF.

The V call is TRBV19, the J call TRBJ2-7; D remains ambiguous. CDR3 length: 13 amino acids. V was pared by 3 bases and J by 2 bases, with 8 bases between. From germline, CDR1 is LNHDA and CDR2 SQIVND (reference sequence). The CDR3 protein is CASSIARAYEQYF. CDR3 nucleotide sequence: TGTGCCAGTAGTATCGCCAGAGCCTACGAGCAGTACTTC.

The gene calls are TRBV7-3 and TRBJ2-3, with 8 positions matching TRBD2. V was pared by 1 base and J by 0 bases, with 9 bases of the junction left unmatched. Germline V gene data show CDR1 as SGHTA and CDR2 as FQGTGA. This CDR3 is built from 18 residues. The CDR3 DNA is TGTGCCAGCAGCTTAAGTGCTAGCGGGCCTGCTAGCACAGATACGCAGTATTTT. Translating gives CASSLSASGPASTDTQYF.

The CDR3 coding sequence is TGCGCCAGCAGCCAAGGACTAGCGGGAAACAATGAGCAGTTCTTC. Its translation is CASSQGLAGNNEQFF. The rearrangement joins TRBV4-1 to TRBJ2-1; 11 bases align to TRBD2. The germline gives CDR1 MGHRA, CDR2 YSYEKL. V was pared by 1 base and J by 5 bases, with 1 base of the junction left unmatched. The CDR3 has 15 residues.

The chain carries TRBV7-9 and TRBJ2-1; D possibly uses TRBD1 or TRBD2 (5 bases each). Germline lookup yields CDR1 SEHNR and CDR2 FQNEAQ (reference sequence). Between the trimmed V and J ends, which lost 4 bases and 8 bases, there was a span of 21 bases. The CDR3 runs to 16 residues. CDR3 bases: TGTGCCAGCAGCTCAAACCGGGACCTACCTGACGATGAGCAGTTCTTC. It is translated as CASSSNRDLPDDEQFF.

The chain combines TRBV5-4 with TRBJ2-7, with D possibly matching TRBD2 (6 bases). The CDR3 runs to 15 residues. Germline CDR1 reads SGHNT; CDR2 reads YYREEE (reference sequence). V was clipped by 0 bases and J by 6 bases, with 16 bases between them. CDR3 region: CASSLVGREEREQYF. In DNA, the CDR3 is TGTGCCAGCAGCTTGGTTGGCAGGGAGGAGCGCGAGCAGTACTTC.

V gene TRBV21-1 combines with J gene TRBJ2-4; the listed D gene, TRBD2, was not tested against the DNA. TRBV21-1 is a pseudogene segment. The CDR3 contains 14 residues. DNA for the CDR3: TGTGCCAGCAGCAAGGGTGAGGGCAAAAACATTCAGTACTTC. Translation: CASSKGEGKNIQYF.

The chain has TRBV28 and TRBJ2-3, with 9 bases aligning to TRBD1. V dropped 5 bases and J dropped 9; count of bases not matched to a gene: 18. Per the germline V gene, CDR1 is MDHEN and CDR2 is SYDVKM. The CDR3 is 17 amino acids. CDR3 DNA: TGTGCCAGCAGTGGGTTGGGGACAGGGACTTTCTGGGTCACGCAGTATTTT. The encoded protein is CASSGLGTGTFWVTQYF.